This TCR beta chain emerged from a study of blood T cell repertoires in COVID-19. Study-wide background: PBMCs, B-cell-depleted T cells, or T cells were the source of the cDNA or gDNA that made up the material.

Sequencing used immunoSEQ multiplex PCR; TCRdb keeps in-frame clones, though not all of them. The sample has around 100,000 clones; 85% to 90% are singletons. The CDR3 contains 16 residues. Between the trimmed V and J ends, which lost 1 base and 0 bases, there was a span of 12 bases. Germline CDR1 reads LNHDA; CDR2 reads SQIVND (reference sequence). The TCR sequence derives from a woman older than 75 with acute or convalescent COVID-19. The chain is built from TRBV19 and TRBJ1-1; D is ambiguous. Sequencing was carried out using peripheral blood. CDR3 residues: CASSIGARFVNTEAFF. Here the CDR3 DNA reads TGTGCCAGTAGTATAGGGGCGAGATTTGTGAACACTGAAGCTTTCTTT. Filled out from reference TRBV19 and TRBJ1-1, the complete variable domain reads DGGITQSPKYLFRKEGQNVTLSCEQNLNHDAMYWYRQDPGQGLRLIYYSQIVNDFQKGDIAEGYSVSREKKESFPLTVTSAQKNPTAFYLCASSIGARFVNTEAFFGQGTRLTVV.